A selection of T cell receptor beta chains follows, all from one sample in a study of T cells after yellow fever vaccination. TCRdb reanalysed the 5' RACE reads using MiXCR and keeps one entry per CDR3 protein. Here the sample spans 450,000 to 600,000 distinct CDR3 sequences, about 17% being singletons. Sequenced here: PBMCs, sampled about 5 days after the first yellow fever vaccination. The receptors stem from a man between 18 and 35 years old who received the YFV17D yellow fever vaccine. Both conserved end residues are part of each CDR3. A D gene is named only where the DNA matches it firmly. A clone size is listed for some rows: how often the clone was seen (once, few, many), or a class if it is expanded.

D gene	V gene	J gene	CDR3 length	clone size	CDR3 DNA	CDR3 protein
.	TRBV5-1	TRBJ2-3	16	.	TGCGCCAGCAGCTTGGAACAGATCCCGATCACAGATACGCAGTATTTT	CASSLEQIPITDTQYF
TRBD1	TRBV6-1	TRBJ2-7	15	.	TGTGCCAGCAGTCTCACAGGGGCTAGTAACTACGAGCAGTACTTC	CASSLTGASNYEQYF
.	TRBV9	TRBJ2-5	17	.	TGTGCCAGCAGCGTAGGTGCGGGGGCCCTTCGGGCGGAGACCCAGTACTTC	CASSVGAGALRAETQYF
.	TRBV10-3	TRBJ2-3	15	few	TGTGCCATCAAAGGCGGGGATTGGAGAACAGATACGCAGTATTTT	CAIKGGDWRTDTQYF
.	TRBV15	TRBJ2-3	13	.	TGTGCCACCAGCAGAGATCCGGGAGATACGCAGTATTTT	CATSRDPGDTQYF
TRBD2	TRBV6-5	TRBJ2-2	15	.	TGTGCCAGCAGTTACCGGGGGGAGGTCACCGGGGAGCTGTTTTTT	CASSYRGEVTGELFF
TRBD1	TRBV7-2	TRBJ1-6	16	many	TGTGCCAGCAGCTTGGTTGACAGGGGGGAGATTTCACCCCTCCACTTT	CASSLVDRGEISPLHF
TRBD1	TRBV24-1	TRBJ2-1	11	.	TGTGCCACCAGCGCAGGGGGTGAGCAGCTCTTC	CATSAGGEQLF
TRBD1	TRBV10-3	TRBJ1-5	14	.	TGTGCCATCAGTGAACAGGGGGCCATTCAGCCCCAGCATTTT	CAISEQGAIQPQHF
TRBD1	TRBV5-5	TRBJ1-1	15	few	TGTGCCAGCAGCTTGAGGACAGGGCTAAACACTGAAGCTTTCTTT	CASSLRTGLNTEAFF
TRBD2	TRBV11-2	TRBJ2-5	15	.	TGTGCCAGCAGCATACTAGCGGGGGGGCTTCAGACCCAGTACTTC	CASSILAGGLQTQYF
.	TRBV27	TRBJ2-1	13	.	TGTGCCAGCAGTCCGGACTGGTACAATGAGCAGTTCTTC	CASSPDWYNEQFF
.	TRBV6-5	TRBJ1-2	14	.	TGTGCCAGCAGTTATGTGGCAGGGAACTATGGCTACACCTTC	CASSYVAGNYGYTF
.	TRBV6-6	TRBJ2-7	11	few	TGTGCCCTCTCGGACAGCCGCGAGCAGTACTTC	CALSDSREQYF
TRBD1	TRBV29-1	TRBJ2-4	14	many	TGCAGCGTTGCTGAGGGGGCGCGAGGCACCATTCAGTACTTC	CSVAEGARGTIQYF
TRBD2	TRBV6-2/TRBV6-3	TRBJ2-7	14	few	TGTGCCAGCAGTTCAGCGGGGCTTGACTACGAGCAGTACTTC	CASSSAGLDYEQYF
.	TRBV9	TRBJ2-1	15	.	TGTGCCAGCAACAGACTAGGACAGGACTACAATGAGCAGTTCTTC	CASNRLGQDYNEQFF
.	TRBV20-1	TRBJ2-2	18	.	TGCAGTGCTAGAGATACAGCCGACGAGGGGACTAACACCGGGGAGCTGTTTTTT	CSARDTADEGTNTGELFF
.	TRBV12-3/TRBV12-4	TRBJ1-2	14	.	TGTGCCAGCAAACCTGGGGCAGGGGACTATGGCTACACCTTC	CASKPGAGDYGYTF
TRBD1	TRBV7-9	TRBJ2-3	17	few	TGTGCCAGCAGCCCTACAGGGGCAAGTACTAGCACAGATACGCAGTATTTT	CASSPTGASTSTDTQYF
.	TRBV7-2	TRBJ2-1	14	.	TGTGCCAGCAGCCCCCGGTCCAGGCACAATGAGCAGTTCTTC	CASSPRSRHNEQFF
.	TRBV12-3/TRBV12-4	TRBJ2-3	14	few	TGTGCCAGCAGTTACCTAGCGTACACAGATACGCAGTATTTT	CASSYLAYTDTQYF
TRBD2	TRBV29-1	TRBJ2-3	18	.	TGCAGCGTTGGGGCGGTGTGGACTAGCGGGGGCGGCACAGATACGCAGTATTTT	CSVGAVWTSGGGTDTQYF